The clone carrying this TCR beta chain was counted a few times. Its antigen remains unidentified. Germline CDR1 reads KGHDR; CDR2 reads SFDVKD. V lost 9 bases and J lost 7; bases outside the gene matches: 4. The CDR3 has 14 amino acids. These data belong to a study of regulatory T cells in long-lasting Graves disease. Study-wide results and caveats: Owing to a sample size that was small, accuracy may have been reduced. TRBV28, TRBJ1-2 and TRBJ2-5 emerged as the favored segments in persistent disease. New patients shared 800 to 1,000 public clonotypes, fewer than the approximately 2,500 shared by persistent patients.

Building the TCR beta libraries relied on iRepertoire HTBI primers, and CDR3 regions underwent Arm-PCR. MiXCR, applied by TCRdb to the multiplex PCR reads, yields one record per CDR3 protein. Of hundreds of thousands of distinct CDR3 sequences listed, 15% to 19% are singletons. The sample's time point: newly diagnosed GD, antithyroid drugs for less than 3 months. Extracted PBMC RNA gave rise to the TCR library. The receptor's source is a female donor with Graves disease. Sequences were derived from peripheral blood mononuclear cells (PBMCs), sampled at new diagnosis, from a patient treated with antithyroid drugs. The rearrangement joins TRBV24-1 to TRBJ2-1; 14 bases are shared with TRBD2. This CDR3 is CATRGTSGSNEQFF. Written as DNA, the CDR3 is TGTGCCACCCGCGGGACTAGCGGGAGTAATGAGCAGTTCTTC.